One sample yielded the 32 T cell receptor beta chains listed below, sequenced in a study of radiotherapy plus CTLA-4 blockade in lung cancer. Assay used: immunoSEQ multiplex PCR; TCRdb lists only in-frame clones, some missing. The table lists about 100,000 clones, 80% to 90% of them singletons. Here the sequenced sample was peripheral blood, taken from a patient treated with radiotherapy plus ipilimumab. These receptors all stem from a human donor with non-small cell lung cancer who had stable disease on radiotherapy plus ipilimumab.

This clone has more than one count but fewer than ten. The gene calls are TRBV7-2 and TRBJ2-5; D is undetermined. The V end lost 5 bases, the J end lost 0 bases, and 7 bases lay between the germline ends. The CDR3 is made up of 13 amino acids. Germline lookup yields CDR1 SGHTA and CDR2 FQGNSA. CDR3 amino acids: CASSPWHQETQYF. CDR3 DNA: TGTGCCAGCAGCCCATGGCACCAAGAGACCCAGTACTTC.

The table lists this clone with a count of one. The chain has TRBV2 and TRBJ2-1, with D perhaps being TRBD1 or TRBD2 (7 bases each). The CDR3 is 15 residues long. V lost 3 bases, J lost 9 bases, and 18 bases lay in between. Germline CDR1 is SNHLY and CDR2 is FYNNEI. The CDR3 spells CASSEVTGTTGEQFF. Written as DNA, the CDR3 is TGTGCCAGCAGTGAGGTGACAGGGACTACGGGTGAGCAGTTCTTC.

The chain employs TRBV29-1 and TRBJ1-2, with D uncertain. The CDR3 length is 13 residues. In germline, CDR1 is SQVTM, CDR2 ANQGSEA. V lost 7 bases and J 6 bases, leaving 18 bases between the germline ends. CDR3 in DNA: TGCAGCGCAGAGGGCTCCCAAAGGGATGGCTACACCTTC. It translates to CSAEGSQRDGYTF.

V is TRBV10-3 and J is TRBJ2-3, with 10 bases lining up with TRBD1. V gave up 5 bases and J gave up 4 bases; unmatched junction bases: 3. The CDR3 length is 14 residues. The germline gives CDR1 ENHRY, CDR2 SYGVKD. The CDR3, as DNA: TGTGCCATCAGTCGACAGGGGGCCCCAGATACGCAGTATTTT. Translation gives CAISRQGAPDTQYF.

This sequence joins TRBV6-5 and TRBJ2-4; D might be TRBD2 (6 bases). The V gene's germline CDR1 is MNHEY and CDR2 SVGAGI. The CDR3 runs to 13 residues. Trimming cost V 8 bases and J 1 base, with 9 bases left between them. CDR3 protein: CASAGSAKNIQYF. The DNA for the CDR3 is TGTGCCAGCGCGGGGAGTGCCAAAAACATTCAGTACTTC.

V is TRBV14 and J is TRBJ2-3; 10 bases fit TRBD2. The germline V gene has CDR1 SGHDN and CDR2 FVKESK. J gave up 4 bases and V 4 bases, and 8 bases lay outside the gene matches. The CDR3 spans 16 residues. The CDR3 is CASSPYRLAGADTQYF. The DNA of the CDR3 is TGTGCCAGCAGCCCTTACCGGCTAGCGGGAGCAGATACGCAGTATTTT.

J is TRBJ1-1 and V is TRBV15; D gene uncertain. Germline CDR1 and CDR2: LNHNV and YYDKDF (reference sequence). Trimming removed 4 bases at V and 4 bases at J, with 7 bases between. This CDR3 comprises 12 residues. This CDR3 is CATSKGFTEAFF. The CDR3, as DNA: TGTGCCACCAGCAAAGGCTTCACTGAAGCTTTCTTT. The entire variable domain, with the rest obtained from reference TRBV15 and TRBJ1-1, is as follows: DAMVIQNPRYQVTQFGKPVTLSCSQTLNHNVMYWYQQKSSQAPKLLFHYYDKDFNNEADTPDNFQSRRPNTSFCFLDIRSPGLGDTAMYLCATSKGFTEAFFGQGTRLTVV.

The chain recombines TRBV6-5 with TRBJ1-5; 10 positions agree with TRBD1. The CDR3 consists of 14 residues. Losses at the gene ends were 4 bases for V and 7 bases for J; bases not matched to a gene: 4. The V gene's germline CDR1 is MNHEY and CDR2 SVGAGI. The chain's CDR3 is CASSSTGGVQPQHF. CDR3 DNA: TGTGCCAGCAGTTCGACAGGGGGCGTGCAGCCCCAGCATTTT.

This clone has a single count. The CDR3 spells CASRLAGTYEQYF. CDR3 sequence (DNA): TGTGCCAGCAGACTAGCGGGAACCTACGAGCAGTACTTC. The genes are TRBV2 and TRBJ2-7; 10 nucleotides match TRBD2. The V gene end was trimmed by 6 bases and the J gene end by 2 bases; junction bases not matched to a gene: 1. The CDR3 covers 13 residues. Germline CDR1 reads SNHLY; CDR2 reads FYNNEI.

The rearrangement links TRBV5-6 to TRBJ1-2; weak D call: TRBD1 (6 bases). The V and J ends lost 0 bases and 8 bases respectively, with 11 bases between them. CDR3 size: 13 residues. The germline CDR1 and CDR2 sequences are SGHDT and YYEEEE. The CDR3 spells CASSLAGVGGYTF. CDR3 coding DNA: TGTGCCAGCAGCTTGGCAGGGGTAGGCGGCTACACCTTC.

This clone has a single count. The chain's CDR3 is CASSRNRESLYEQYF. The DNA for the CDR3 is TGTGCCAGCTCACGCAACAGGGAGTCCCTCTACGAGCAGTACTTC. The chain is built from TRBV18 and TRBJ2-7, with D possibly being TRBD1 (6 bases). CDR1 and CDR2 (germline): KGHSH, LQKENI. The V end lost 4 bases, the J end lost 3 bases, and 16 bases lay between the germline ends. The CDR3 consists of 15 residues. The variable domain in full, with the rest retrieved from reference TRBV18 and TRBJ2-7, is NAGVMQNPRHLVRRRGQEARLRCSPMKGHSHVYWYRQLPEEGLKFMVYLQKENIIDESGMPKERFSAEFPKEGPSILRIQQVVRGDSAAYFCASSRNRESLYEQYFGPGTRLTVT.

The chain has TRBV7-3 and TRBJ2-1; D unresolved. Germline V gene sequence: CDR1 SGHTA, CDR2 FQGTGA. V was pared by 2 bases and J by 6 bases, with 2 bases between. The CDR3 runs to 11 residues. The CDR3 DNA follows: TGTGCCAGCAGCTTAGGCAATGAGCAGTTCTTC. Translating it yields CASSLGNEQFF.

The chain uses TRBV5-4 and TRBJ1-1, with TRBD1 as a possible D gene (5 bases). CDR1 SGHNT and CDR2 YYREEE come from the germline V gene (reference sequence). V gave up 5 bases and J gave up 3 bases, with 14 bases separating them. The CDR3 consists of 14 residues. In DNA form, the CDR3 reads TGTGCCAGCAGTCCGACGGGGGTCCACACTGAAGCTTTCTTT. Protein product: CASSPTGVHTEAFF.

This chain joins TRBV28 and TRBJ1-4; D might be TRBD1 (6 bases). The germline V and J ends were trimmed by 9 bases and 4 bases, with 9 bases remaining between them. Germline V CDR1 and CDR2: MDHEN, SYDVKM. The CDR3 has 12 amino acids. The CDR3 protein is CASQQGNEKLFF. The CDR3 DNA is TGTGCCAGTCAACAGGGTAATGAAAAACTGTTTTTT.

V and J are TRBV7-8 and TRBJ1-1, with unresolved D. Trimming removed 4 bases at V and 0 bases at J, with 12 bases between. Per germline, CDR1 SGHVS and CDR2 FQNEAQ. CDR3 length: 15 residues. The CDR3 is CASSSELILNTEAFF. The CDR3 bases are TGTGCCAGCAGCTCCGAGCTGATTTTGAACACTGAAGCTTTCTTT.

The rearrangement uses TRBV19 and TRBJ1-1; maybe TRBD1 (6 bases). The CDR3 length is 15 residues. Germline V CDR1 and CDR2: LNHDA, SQIVND (reference sequence). Trimming took off 3 bases at V and 8 bases at J, with 19 bases between the two ends. CDR3 protein: CASSIPPAVQGEAFF. CDR3 coding DNA: TGTGCCAGTAGTATCCCCCCGGCAGTACAGGGAGAAGCTTTCTTT.

This sequence joins TRBV5-1 and TRBJ1-2; D is perhaps TRBD1 (6 bases). This CDR3 region has 14 residues. Trimming took 5 bases from V and 1 from J, leaving 12 bases between them. The germline V gene encodes CDR1 SGHRS and CDR2 YFSETQ. Here the CDR3 DNA reads TGCGCCAGCAGTGGGGGCGGAAATAACTATGGCTACACCTTC. Protein product: CASSGGGNNYGYTF.

This clone appeared once. CDR3 bases: TGTGCCAGCAGCTGGGAGACCGATGGAAACACCATATATTTT. Translating it yields CASSWETDGNTIYF. This rearrangement joins TRBV5-6 to TRBJ1-3; no reliable D call. Deletions cut 3 bases from V and 3 bases from J, with 10 bases between. This CDR3 contains 14 residues. Germline V gene lookup returns CDR1 SGHDT and CDR2 YYEEEE.

This rearrangement joins TRBV2 to TRBJ2-3, with D perhaps being TRBD1 or TRBD2 (6 bases each). Germline CDR1 and CDR2: SNHLY and FYNNEI. The CDR3 has 15 amino acids. Trimming took off 7 bases at V and 2 bases at J, with 16 bases between the two ends. DNA for the CDR3: TGTGCCAGCAAAATGTTCGGGGGCGCCACAGATACGCAGTATTTT. Translating gives CASKMFGGATDTQYF.

This clone showed up just a few times. This rearrangement joins TRBV5-8 to TRBJ2-2; TRBD1 agrees at 10 bases. CDR1 is SGHTS and CDR2 is YDEGEE in the germline V gene. CDR3 length equals 15 residues. V gave up 4 bases and J gave up 6 bases; unmatched junction bases: 6. The chain's CDR3 is CASSTGTGVAGELFF. The CDR3 coding sequence is TGTGCCAGCAGCACCGGGACAGGGGTTGCCGGGGAGCTGTTTTTT.

The rearrangement joins TRBV28 to TRBJ2-7; possibly TRBD2 for D (5 bases). This CDR3 contains 14 residues. The V end was cut by 3 bases, the J end by 4 bases, with 13 bases between. The germline CDR1 and CDR2 sequences are MDHEN and SYDVKM. CDR3 amino acids: CASSFLLASYEQYF. DNA for the CDR3: TGTGCCAGCAGTTTTTTGCTAGCCTCATACGAGCAGTACTTC.

V gene TRBV28 combines with J gene TRBJ2-7; 9 nucleotides agree with TRBD1. Losses at the gene ends were 7 bases for V and 0 bases for J; bases not matched to a gene: 7. CDR3 size: 15 residues. Germline V gives CDR1 MDHEN, CDR2 SYDVKM. The chain's CDR3 is CASNPGQGYSYEQYF. The DNA for the CDR3 is TGTGCCAGCAACCCTGGACAGGGGTACTCCTACGAGCAGTACTTC.

The gene calls are TRBV5-8 and TRBJ2-6, with D unclear. Germline CDR1 and CDR2: SGHTS and YDEGEE. Trimming pared 0 bases from V and 0 bases from J, leaving 1 base between. The CDR3 has 14 residues. CDR3 DNA sequence: TGTGCCAGCAGCTTGGGCTCTGGGGCCAACGTCCTGACTTTC. Encoded protein: CASSLGSGANVLTF.

This clone came up a few times. The V and J genes are TRBV21-1 and TRBJ2-1; TRBD2 is the table's D call, not checked against the DNA. TRBV21-1 is labeled a pseudogene. This CDR3 is built from 14 residues. The CDR3 loop is CASSKGEGDNEQFF. The CDR3 DNA reads TGTGCCAGCAGCAAAGGCGAGGGAGACAATGAGCAGTTCTTC.

Only one count was recorded for this clone. The rearrangement uses TRBV11-3 and TRBJ2-3; maybe TRBD2 (5 bases). CDR3 length equals 15 residues. V was shortened by 4 bases and J by 1 base, with 12 bases between the two germline ends. Looked up from germline, CDR1 is SGHNT and CDR2 is YENEEA. Written as DNA, the CDR3 is TGTGCCAGCAGCTGGACTTCGCTAGGCACAGATACGCAGTATTTT. Translated, it gives CASSWTSLGTDTQYF.

This chain joins TRBV7-8 and TRBJ1-1, with D maybe TRBD1 (6 bases). Germline V gene sequence: CDR1 SGHVS, CDR2 FQNEAQ. V was shortened by 5 bases and J by 5 bases, with 18 bases between the two germline ends. The CDR3 is 15 amino acids. This CDR3 is CASSPPGGGRTEAFF. DNA for the CDR3: TGTGCCAGCAGCCCCCCGGGGGGCGGCCGGACTGAAGCTTTCTTT.

With regard to this clone: Relative to the germline gene, one junction end is altered; a read error may explain this. The chain recombines TRBV19 with TRBJ1-6, with 8 bases aligning to TRBD1. Germline loops: CDR1 LNHDA, CDR2 SQIVND (reference sequence). The CDR3 is made up of 15 amino acids. Written as DNA, the CDR3 is TGTGCCAGTAGTCCGCCCACAGGGGGTAATTCACCCCCCCACTTT. It codes for CASSPPTGGNSPPHF.

The V call is TRBV19, the J call TRBJ2-7; no clear D gene. The CDR3 contains 13 residues. The V end was cut by 5 bases, the J end by 2 bases, with 10 bases between. Germline assignment: CDR1 LNHDA and CDR2 SQIVND (reference sequence). CDR3 in amino acids: CASSPYPAYEQYF. DNA of the CDR3: TGTGCCAGTAGTCCCTACCCCGCCTACGAGCAGTACTTC.

V gene TRBV11-2 combines with J gene TRBJ1-1; D unresolved. Germline V CDR1 and CDR2: SGHAT, FQNNGV. The V end lost 4 bases, the J end lost 1 base, and 25 bases lay between the germline ends. The CDR3 length is 19 residues. The CDR3 loop is CASSSSEESLRGWNTEAFF. As DNA, the CDR3 is TGTGCCAGCAGCTCCTCAGAGGAGTCACTCCGGGGATGGAACACTGAAGCTTTCTTT.

The chain uses TRBV28 and TRBJ2-7; the D is unclear. Trimming removed 5 bases from V and 3 bases from J, with 8 bases in between. CDR3 length: 12 amino acids. Germline CDR1 and CDR2: MDHEN and SYDVKM. DNA for the CDR3: TGTGCCAGCAGTCCCGATTACTACGAGCAGTACTTC. Amino acid sequence: CASSPDYYEQYF.

This chain links TRBV7-9 with TRBJ1-2; D not certain. Trimming pared 3 bases from V and 8 bases from J, leaving 10 bases between. Germline CDR1 SEHNR, CDR2 FQNEAQ (reference sequence). CDR3 length: 12 residues. The CDR3, as DNA: TGTGCCAGCAGCTTTGCCTCCGGAGGCTACACCTTC. Its protein is CASSFASGGYTF.

The chain recombines TRBV27 with TRBJ2-1; 14 bases are shared with TRBD2. The CDR3 is 17 amino acids. Germline CDR1 and CDR2: MNHEY and SMNVEV (reference sequence). Trimming removed 5 bases from V and 4 bases from J; junction bases left unmatched: 7. The CDR3 loop reads CASSILTSGREYNEQFF. DNA for the CDR3: TGTGCCAGCAGTATCCTGACTAGCGGGAGGGAATACAATGAGCAGTTCTTC.